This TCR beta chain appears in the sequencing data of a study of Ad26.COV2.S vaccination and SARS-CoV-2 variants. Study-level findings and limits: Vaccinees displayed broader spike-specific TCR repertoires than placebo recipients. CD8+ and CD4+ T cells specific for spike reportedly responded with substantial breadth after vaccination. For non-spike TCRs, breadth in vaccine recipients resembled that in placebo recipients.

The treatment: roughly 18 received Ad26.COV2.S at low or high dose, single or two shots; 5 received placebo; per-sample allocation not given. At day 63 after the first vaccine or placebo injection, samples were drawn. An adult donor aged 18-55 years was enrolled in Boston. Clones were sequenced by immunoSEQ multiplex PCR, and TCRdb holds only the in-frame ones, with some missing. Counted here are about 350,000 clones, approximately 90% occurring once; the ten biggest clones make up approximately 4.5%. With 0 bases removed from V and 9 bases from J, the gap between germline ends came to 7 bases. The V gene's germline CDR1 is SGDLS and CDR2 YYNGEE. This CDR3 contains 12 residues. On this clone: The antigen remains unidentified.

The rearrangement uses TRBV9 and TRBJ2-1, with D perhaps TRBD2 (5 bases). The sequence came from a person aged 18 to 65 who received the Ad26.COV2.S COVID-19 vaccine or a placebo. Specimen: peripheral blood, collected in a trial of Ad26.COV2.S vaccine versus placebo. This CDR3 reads CASSVVGSEQFF. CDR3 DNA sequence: TGTGCCAGCAGCGTAGTGGGGAGTGAGCAGTTCTTC.